The subject of this entry is one TCR beta chain. The antigen is undetermined. The record originates from a study of T cells in localized non-small cell lung cancer. Points from the study as a whole: Uninvolved adjacent lung showed higher T cell clonality than tumor. Detection in adjacent lung was observed for a median approximately 52 of the top 100 tumor clones.

The repertoire was sequenced with immunoSEQ multiplex PCR; TCRdb's copy has only in-frame clones and lacks some. The table lists nearly 25,000 clones, approximately 83% of them singletons, with roughly 6% in the top ten. CDR1 and CDR2 (germline): SGHNT, YYREEE (reference sequence). J was trimmed by 8 bases and V by 6 bases; bases with no gene match: 14. The CDR3 sequence is 15 residues long. This rearrangement joins TRBV5-4 to TRBJ2-1, with 7 bases fitting TRBD2. The starting material was peripheral blood, obtained before any cancer treatment. This TCR was sampled from a male donor aged 60 or over with stage II squamous cell lung carcinoma. CDR3 in amino acids: CASTQFGGRGDEQFF. Written as DNA, the CDR3 is TGTGCCAGCACCCAATTCGGCGGGAGAGGCGATGAGCAGTTCTTC.